The clone carrying this TCR beta chain was detected ten times or more. What it binds is unknown. This specimen belongs to a study of T cell repertoires in cytomegalovirus infection. V was clipped by 5 bases and J by 10 bases, with 20 bases between them. In germline, CDR1 is SGHTA, CDR2 FQGNSA. The CDR3 is 14 residues long. TCRdb reanalysed the reads using MiXCR and keeps one entry per CDR3 protein. The table records about 280,000 distinct CDR3 sequences, less than 25% of them present only once. The V gene is TRBV7-2, the J gene TRBJ1-2; tentatively, D is TRBD1 (6 bases). The TCR comes from a human donor in good health (CMV status not recorded). Some clones in this sample may be carry-over from other donors' samples. The starting material was cultured PBMCs, obtained from culture after CMV antigen stimulation. CDR3 nucleotides: TGTGCCAGCAGCACGCCGCCCCGTCCAGGGGACTACACCTTC. Translated: CASSTPPRPGDYTF.